This TCR beta chain was sequenced in a study of cytomegalovirus exposure and HLA in healthy donors. The germline V gene has CDR1 LGHNT and CDR2 FRNRAP. V lost 7 bases to trimming and J lost 3 bases; unmatched junction nucleotides: 15. This CDR3 contains 17 residues. Study-wide results and limits: High sensitivity and specificity were reportedly achieved when the classifier diagnosed cytomegalovirus status.

The PCR was carried out with 60 Vbeta primers and 13 Jbeta primers. Generated by immunoSEQ multiplex PCR, the TCRdb table keeps only in-frame clones and is missing some. The sample records over 200,000 clones, approximately 84% being singletons. In regard to this clone: Its antigen is still unknown.

The gene calls are TRBV12-5 and TRBJ2-7, with 10 positions matching TRBD1. The source material was PBMCs. The origin of this receptor is a woman aged 35 to 49 in good health and CMV-seronegative. The CDR3 region is CASAVSPGQGTYYEQYF. As DNA, the CDR3 is TGTGCTAGTGCCGTCTCCCCGGGACAGGGGACCTACTACGAGCAGTACTTC.